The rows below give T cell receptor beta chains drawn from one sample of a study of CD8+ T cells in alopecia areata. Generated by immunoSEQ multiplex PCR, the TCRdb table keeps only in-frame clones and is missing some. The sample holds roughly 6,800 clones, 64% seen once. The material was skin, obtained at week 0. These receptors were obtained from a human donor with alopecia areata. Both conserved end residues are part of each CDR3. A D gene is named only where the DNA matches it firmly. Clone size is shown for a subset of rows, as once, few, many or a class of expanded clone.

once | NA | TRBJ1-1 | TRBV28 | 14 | CASSLSGGVTEAFF | TGTGCCAGCAGTTTATCGGGGGGCGTCACTGAAGCTTTCTTT
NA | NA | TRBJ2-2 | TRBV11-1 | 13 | CASSLAPGGELFF | TGTGCCAGCAGCTTAGCCCCAGGCGGGGAGCTGTTTTTT
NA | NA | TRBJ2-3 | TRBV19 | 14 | CASSISGSTDTQYF | TGTGCCAGTAGTATAAGCGGGAGCACAGATACGCAGTATTTT
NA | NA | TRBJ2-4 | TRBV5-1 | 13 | CASSLEYGDIQYF | TGCGCCAGCAGCTTGGAGTACGGGGACATTCAGTACTTC
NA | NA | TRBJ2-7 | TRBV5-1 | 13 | CASSLGSPYEQYF | TGCGCCAGCAGCTTGGGCAGTCCTTACGAGCAGTACTTC
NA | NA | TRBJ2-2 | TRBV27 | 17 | CASSRQAGQRNTGELFF | TGTGCCAGCAGTCGACAAGCGGGACAACGGAACACCGGGGAGCTGTTTTTT
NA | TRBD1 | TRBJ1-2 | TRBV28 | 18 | CASRLRGIRGGADYGYTF | TGTGCCAGCAGACTTAGGGGGATACGAGGGGGCGCCGACTATGGCTACACCTTC
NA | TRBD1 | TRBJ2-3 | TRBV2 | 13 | CASSGQGIGTQYF | TGTGCCAGCAGTGGACAGGGAATCGGTACGCAGTATTTT
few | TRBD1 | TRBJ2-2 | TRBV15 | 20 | CATSRQRTGGAGIYTGELFF | TGTGCCACCAGCAGGCAACGGACAGGGGGCGCAGGGATCTACACCGGGGAGCTGTTTTTT
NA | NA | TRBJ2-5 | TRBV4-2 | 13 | CASSQDLRETQYF | TGTGCCAGCAGCCAAGACCTTAGAGAGACCCAGTACTTC